The 24 T cell receptor beta chains reported below all come from one sample, sequenced in a study of T cell repertoires in cytomegalovirus infection. Antigens of these TCRs are unknown. TCRdb used MiXCR to reprocess the reads, holding one entry per CDR3 protein. Of about 83,000 distinct CDR3 sequences listed, roughly 44% are singletons. The source was CD8+ T cells from cultured PBMCs, collected from culture after CMV antigen stimulation. The receptors come from a human donor in good health (CMV status not recorded). Some clones in this sample may be carry-over from other donors' samples.

The gene calls are TRBV29-1 and TRBJ2-1; weak D call: TRBD2 (5 bases). The V and J ends lost 2 bases and 3 bases respectively, with 14 bases between them. Germline CDR1 is SQVTM and CDR2 is ANQGSEA. The CDR3 is 15 amino acids. The CDR3 loop reads CSVERELANYNEQFF. In nucleotides, the CDR3 is TGCAGCGTTGAAAGGGAGTTAGCGAACTACAATGAGCAGTTCTTC.

This clonotype has only a few counts. The chain couples TRBV11-2 to TRBJ2-5; perhaps TRBD2 as D (5 bases). V was trimmed by 0 bases and J by 4 bases, leaving 12 bases between them. The germline gives CDR1 SGHAT, CDR2 FQNNGV. This CDR3 has 15 amino acids. CDR3 in DNA: TGTGCCAGCAGCTTAGATCCCCGAGAGGGAGAGACCCAGTACTTC. Protein sequence: CASSLDPREGETQYF. Combining the CDR3 with reference TRBV11-2 and TRBJ2-5 gives the whole variable domain EAGVAQSPRYKIIEKRQSVAFWCNPISGHATLYWYQQILGQGPKLLIQFQNNGVVDDSQLPKDRFSAERLKGVDSTLKIQPAKLEDSAVYLCASSLDPREGETQYFGPGTRLLVL.

The sample holds a few counts of this clonotype. This chain joins TRBV7-8 and TRBJ1-5; the D gene is possibly TRBD1 (6 bases). Per the germline V gene, CDR1 is SGHVS and CDR2 is FQNEAQ. The CDR3 runs to 15 residues. The V gene lost 2 bases and the J gene lost 0 bases, with 8 bases spanning the gap. Written as DNA, the CDR3 is TGTGCCAGCAGCTTATCAGGGGATAGCAATCAGCCCCAGCATTTT. It codes for CASSLSGDSNQPQHF.

The genes are TRBV29-1 and TRBJ2-7; a weak D match, TRBD2 (5 bases). CDR1 and CDR2 (germline): SQVTM, ANQGSEA. The CDR3 is made up of 12 amino acids. The ends were cut back, 1 base at V and 7 bases at J, with 11 bases in the middle. The CDR3 DNA is TGCAGCGTTGAAGGGGGAACGGGAGAGCAGTACTTC. Protein sequence: CSVEGGTGEQYF.

The V gene is TRBV27, the J gene TRBJ1-4, with 10 bases that match TRBD1. The CDR3 spans 15 residues. Trimming took 6 bases from V and 8 from J; bases not matched to a gene: 9. The germline V gene encodes CDR1 MNHEY and CDR2 SMNVEV (reference sequence). The CDR3 protein is CASRDSGTGEEKLFF. CDR3 DNA sequence: TGTGCCAGCAGAGATTCCGGGACAGGGGAAGAAAAACTGTTTTTT.

This clonotype was observed a handful of times. The gene calls are TRBV28 and TRBJ2-1; possible D gene TRBD2, 6 bases. The CDR3 loop spans 16 amino acids. Trimming took 6 bases from V and 4 from J, leaving 19 bases between them. CDR1 MDHEN and CDR2 SYDVKM come from the germline V gene. The DNA for the CDR3 is TGTGCCAGCAGCCGACGTGGTAAGCGGGCGTACAATGAGCAGTTCTTC. Translated, it gives CASSRRGKRAYNEQFF.

This clonotype was found a few times. CDR3 in DNA: TGTGCCAGCAGCTCCGTGGTAACAGATACGCAGTATTTT. Translated, it gives CASSSVVTDTQYF. The J gene is TRBJ2-3, the V gene TRBV7-3; D is uncertain. The CDR3 sequence is 13 residues long. Trimming pared 4 bases from V and 3 bases from J, leaving 8 bases between. Germline V gene sequence: CDR1 SGHTA, CDR2 FQGTGA.

In its sample, this clonotype was seen a few times. The gene calls are TRBV7-6 and TRBJ2-3; possibly TRBD2 for D (5 bases). With 0 bases removed from V and 9 bases from J, the gap between germline ends came to 10 bases. Germline V gene lookup returns CDR1 SGHVS and CDR2 FNYEAQ. The CDR3 has 13 residues. The CDR3 region has the DNA TGTGCCAGCAGCTTAGCGTCCGGGAACACGCAGTATTTT. This translates into CASSLASGNTQYF.

This chain connects TRBV7-2 to TRBJ2-1; D is perhaps TRBD2 (5 bases). The CDR3 length is 14 residues. V was cut by 1 base and J by 6 bases, with 10 bases left in between. The germline CDR1 and CDR2 sequences are SGHTA and FQGNSA. The CDR3 sequence is CASSLGAGLNEQFF. The CDR3 region has the DNA TGTGCCAGCAGCTTAGGGGCGGGCCTCAATGAGCAGTTCTTC.

This chain links TRBV6-8 with TRBJ2-7; 7 nucleotides line up with TRBD2. Germline assignment: CDR1 MNHGY and CDR2 SAAAGT. V lost 10 bases to trimming and J lost 6 bases; unmatched junction nucleotides: 12. The CDR3 is 13 amino acids. CDR3 in DNA: TGTGCCACCCTAGAGCGCGGGGGAAGCGAGCAGTACTTC. Its protein is CATLERGGSEQYF.

This clonotype appeared a few times. The chain employs TRBV7-3 and TRBJ2-1, with 10 bases aligning to TRBD1. J was trimmed by 3 bases and V by 4 bases; bases with no gene match: 3. In germline, CDR1 is SGHTA, CDR2 FQGTGA. This CDR3 is 15 amino acids long. The CDR3 loop reads CASSSRDRGYNEQFF. CDR3 nucleotide sequence: TGTGCCAGCAGCTCCCGGGACAGGGGCTACAATGAGCAGTTCTTC.

The table lists this clonotype with a few counts. The CDR3 reads CASSPGGAGVSTDTQYF. DNA for the CDR3: TGTGCCAGCAGCCCCGGGGGGGCAGGGGTTAGCACAGATACGCAGTATTTT. This chain connects TRBV7-6 to TRBJ2-3; 8 positions match TRBD2. J gave up 0 bases and V 5 bases, and 10 bases lay outside the gene matches. This CDR3 has 17 amino acids. Germline V CDR1 and CDR2: SGHVS, FNYEAQ.

The genes are TRBV7-2 and TRBJ2-1; D ambiguous. Trimming cost V 0 bases and J 4 bases, with 13 bases left between them. This CDR3 has 16 residues. Germline-derived CDR1 and CDR2 are SGHTA and FQGNSA. CDR3: CASSLAVSVTYNEQFF. The DNA for the CDR3 is TGTGCCAGCAGCTTAGCGGTTTCGGTAACATACAATGAGCAGTTCTTC. Filled out from reference TRBV7-2 and TRBJ2-1, the complete variable domain reads GAGVSQSPSNKVTEKGKDVELRCDPISGHTALYWYRQSLGQGLEFLIYFQGNSAPDKSGLPSDRFSAERTGGSVSTLTIQRTQQEDSAVYLCASSLAVSVTYNEQFFGPGTRLTVL.

There are a few counts of this clonotype. J is TRBJ1-5 and V is TRBV6-1; the D gene is possibly TRBD1 (5 bases). The CDR3 spans 14 residues. Germline V gene lookup returns CDR1 MNHNS and CDR2 SASEGT. CDR3 coding DNA: TGTTCCTCAGCCGATGGGGGGTTTGGTCAGCCCCAGCATTTT. Its translation: CSSADGGFGQPQHF.

This clonotype was seen only a few times. The V gene is TRBV7-6, the J gene TRBJ2-1, with 7 bases identical to TRBD1. The junction had 12 bases not matched to a gene; V was cut back by 4 bases and J by 3 bases. The CDR3 totals 17 residues. Germline CDR1 reads SGHVS; CDR2 reads FNYEAQ. CDR3 region: CASSSETGTVLYNEQFF. The CDR3 nucleotides read TGTGCCAGCAGCTCCGAAACCGGGACAGTCCTCTACAATGAGCAGTTCTTC.

This clonotype was observed a handful of times. The chain uses TRBV6-1 and TRBJ2-5; perhaps TRBD2 as D (6 bases). Germline V gene sequence: CDR1 MNHNS, CDR2 SASEGT. The CDR3 sequence is 13 residues long. V was pared by 6 bases and J by 2 bases, with 10 bases between. The CDR3 reads CASRRLVQETQYF. As DNA, the CDR3 is TGTGCCAGCAGACGACTAGTACAAGAGACCCAGTACTTC.

The V and J genes are TRBV10-3 and TRBJ1-1; 8 bases agree with TRBD1. The CDR3 covers 15 residues. V lost 6 bases and J lost 14; bases outside the gene matches: 20. Germline CDR1 reads ENHRY; CDR2 reads SYGVKD. In DNA form, the CDR3 reads TGTGCCATCAGCGGGTTTGGACAGGGAGACACTGATGACTTCTTT. Amino acids: CAISGFGQGDTDDFF.

This chain connects TRBV7-4 to TRBJ1-5, with 7 nucleotides matching TRBD1. The ends lost 5 bases at V and 7 bases at J; junction bases unmatched: 2. CDR3 size: 12 residues. Germline V CDR1 and CDR2: SGHVT, SQSDAQ. CDR3 in amino acids: CASSTGQQPQHF. The DNA for the CDR3 is TGTGCCAGCAGCACGGGACAGCAGCCCCAGCATTTT.

The V gene is TRBV7-6, the J gene TRBJ2-2, with 8 bases lining up with TRBD1. The CDR3 consists of 16 residues. CDR1 and CDR2 from the germline V gene are SGHVS and FNYEAQ. V was clipped by 7 bases and J by 3 bases; unmatched bases: 10. CDR3 residues: CASIHDRGGDTGELFF. In DNA, the CDR3 is TGTGCCAGCATCCACGACAGGGGAGGTGACACCGGGGAGCTGTTTTTT. Full variable domain (outside the CDR3, taken from reference TRBV7-6 and TRBJ2-2): GAGVSQSPRYKVTKRGQDVALRCDPISGHVSLYWYRQALGQGPEFLTYFNYEAQQDKSGLPNDRFSAERPEGSISTLTIQRTEQRDSAMYRCASIHDRGGDTGELFFGEGSRLTVL.

This clonotype was seen only a few times. J is TRBJ2-2 and V is TRBV10-3, with D possibly matching TRBD1 (6 bases). CDR1 and CDR2 (germline): ENHRY, SYGVKD. V lost 3 bases and J lost 4, with 12 bases in between. CDR3 length equals 15 residues. This CDR3 is CAISDQGRGTGELFF. Here the CDR3 DNA reads TGTGCCATCAGTGATCAGGGGCGTGGCACCGGGGAGCTGTTTTTT.

A few counts support this clonotype. The rearrangement joins TRBV28 to TRBJ2-2; possibly TRBD1 for D (6 bases). Trimming removed 3 bases from V and 2 bases from J, with 10 bases in between. The CDR3 is 15 amino acids. Germline CDR1 reads MDHEN; CDR2 reads SYDVKM. The CDR3 reads CASSFYRDNTGELFF. In DNA form, the CDR3 reads TGTGCCAGCAGTTTTTACAGGGATAACACCGGGGAGCTGTTTTTT.

V and J are TRBV12-3 or TRBV12-4 and TRBJ2-1; D perhaps matches TRBD2 (5 bases). Trimming left V 5 bases short and J 0 bases short, with 14 bases between. The CDR3 is made up of 16 amino acids. CDR3 nucleotide sequence: TGTGCCAGCAGTCCTCAACTAGAGAGCTCCTACAATGAGCAGTTCTTC. Amino acids: CASSPQLESSYNEQFF.

A few counts support this clonotype. This chain connects TRBV4-1 to TRBJ1-5; D is unclear. Trimming took 0 bases from V and 0 from J, leaving 9 bases between them. Germline V gene sequence: CDR1 MGHRA, CDR2 YSYEKL. This CDR3 contains 16 residues. CDR3 sequence (DNA): TGCGCCAGCAGCCAAGATACGTCGGGTAGCAATCAGCCCCAGCATTTT. Its protein product is CASSQDTSGSNQPQHF.

V usage is TRBV12-3 or TRBV12-4 and J usage is TRBJ1-1; D unresolved. The CDR3 length is 12 residues. Trimming took off 5 bases at V and 5 bases at J, with 9 bases between the two ends. In DNA, the CDR3 is TGTGCCAGCAGTCTAAGCCTGACTGAAGCTTTCTTT. This gives the protein CASSLSLTEAFF.